Each of the 19 T cell receptor beta chains below was sequenced from the same sample in a study of shared clonotypes between healthy human individuals. The protocol was immunoSEQ multiplex PCR, while the TCRdb copy is restricted to in-frame clones and leaves out a portion. Of some 2.1 million clones in the sample, roughly 94% were seen once. Terminally differentiated effector memory CD45RA+ cells were excluded by CCR7 positive selection of CD45RO-negative cells. Sequenced input: naive CD8+ T cells sorted from blood. These receptor sequences come from a man between 18 and 35 years old in good health.

This sequence joins TRBV4-1 and TRBJ2-5; D is perhaps TRBD1 (7 bases). The CDR3 is made up of 15 amino acids. Per the germline V gene, CDR1 is MGHRA and CDR2 is YSYEKL. V was clipped by 4 bases and J by 5 bases, with 17 bases between them. The CDR3 here is CASSRGDRAGETQYF. The CDR3 region has the DNA TGCGCCAGCAGCCGTGGAGACAGGGCGGGGGAGACCCAGTACTTC.

V usage is TRBV13 and J usage is TRBJ2-5; D is tentatively TRBD1 or TRBD2 (5 bases each). Trimming shortened V by 5 bases and J by 1 base, and 8 bases separated the two germline ends. The CDR3 length is 13 residues. Germline V lookup: CDR1 PRHDT, CDR2 FYEKMQ (reference sequence). CDR3 sequence reads: CASSKGSQETQYF. Written as DNA, the CDR3 is TGTGCCAGCAGCAAGGGGAGCCAAGAGACCCAGTACTTC.

The chain is built from TRBV27 and TRBJ2-7; unclear D gene. Germline CDR1 MNHEY, CDR2 SMNVEV (reference sequence). Between the trimmed V and J ends, which lost 8 bases and 0 bases, there was a span of 11 bases. This CDR3 is built from 13 residues. The DNA of the CDR3 is TGTGCCAGCGGTGTGCAAAGCTCCTACGAGCAGTACTTC. This sequence encodes CASGVQSSYEQYF.

The rearrangement links TRBV2 to TRBJ1-2; D is perhaps TRBD1 (6 bases). This CDR3 spans 14 amino acids. From germline, CDR1 is SNHLY and CDR2 FYNNEI. V was cut by 5 bases and J by 6 bases, with 16 bases left in between. The CDR3 DNA follows: TGTGCCAGCAGTACCACAGGGAGCGAAGATGGCTACACCTTC. Its protein is CASSTTGSEDGYTF.

This chain links TRBV7-2 with TRBJ1-2; D gene ambiguous. Trimming removed 4 bases from V and 5 bases from J, with 20 bases in between. The CDR3 spans 16 residues. Germline assignment: CDR1 SGHTA and CDR2 FQGNSA. The CDR3 nucleotides read TGTGCCAGCAGCTCCCTTAGTGCGGACCTAGTTTATGGCTACACCTTC. Translating it yields CASSSLSADLVYGYTF.

This clone was seen a single time. A junction boundary mismatches the germline segment, possibly from a read error. This chain connects TRBV6-5 to TRBJ2-7; TRBD2 matches 11 bases. The CDR3 sequence is 14 residues long. Germline CDR1 reads MNHEY; CDR2 reads SVGAGI. CDR3 loop: CASSITSGSYGQYF. The CDR3 DNA reads TGTGCCAGCAGTATAACTAGCGGGAGCTACGGGCAGTACTTC.

V usage is TRBV25-1 and J usage is TRBJ2-7; 8 bases align to TRBD2. Unmatched junction bases numbered 14, after V lost 6 bases and J lost 4 bases. The CDR3 sequence is 16 residues long. The germline CDR1 and CDR2 sequences are MGHDK and SYGVNS. The CDR3 DNA reads TGTGCCAGCAGCCCCATTGGGGCGGGAGGAAGATACGAGCAGTACTTC. Translated: CASSPIGAGGRYEQYF.

V gene TRBV5-6 combines with J gene TRBJ2-5; no clear D gene. Looked up from germline, CDR1 is SGHDT and CDR2 is YYEEEE. This CDR3 comprises 13 residues. Between the trimmed V and J ends, which lost 3 bases and 4 bases, there was a span of 10 bases. In DNA, the CDR3 is TGTGCCAGCAGCTCAATTTGGGTAGAGACCCAGTACTTC. It translates to CASSSIWVETQYF.

The V call is TRBV13, the J call TRBJ2-1; TRBD2 is a possible D gene (5 bases). The V end lost 5 bases, the J end lost 8 bases, and 16 bases lay between the germline ends. The CDR3 runs to 14 residues. Germline V gene sequence: CDR1 PRHDT, CDR2 FYEKMQ (reference sequence). The CDR3 protein is CASSPGRVLDEQFF. The CDR3 DNA is TGTGCCAGCAGCCCGGGAAGAGTGCTAGATGAGCAGTTCTTC.

CDR3 sequence (DNA): TGTGCCAGCAGCGTAGAAGGTAGCGGCACAGATACGCAGTATTTT. This sequence encodes CASSVEGSGTDTQYF. The chain carries TRBV9 and TRBJ2-3, with a tentative D call TRBD2 (5 bases). V gave up 0 bases and J gave up 1 base, with 9 bases separating them. The CDR3 is 15 residues long. Germline lookup yields CDR1 SGDLS and CDR2 YYNGEE.

This rearrangement joins TRBV30 to TRBJ2-7; 9 nucleotides match TRBD1. CDR1 GTSNPN and CDR2 SVGIG come from the germline V gene (reference sequence). The CDR3 covers 16 residues. V lost 0 bases and J lost 2; bases outside the gene matches: 8. The CDR3 DNA sequence: TGTGCCTGGAGTGTGTCTGGACAGGGGTTTCCCTACGAGCAGTACTTC. Amino acid sequence: CAWSVSGQGFPYEQYF.

The chain recombines TRBV4-3 with TRBJ2-1; 13 bases are shared with TRBD2. The germline gives CDR1 LGHNA, CDR2 YSLEER. Trimming took 4 bases from V and 6 from J; bases not matched to a gene: 3. The CDR3 loop spans 15 amino acids. The CDR3 DNA follows: TGCGCCAGCAGCCCGGGACTAGCGGGGTTCAATGAGCAGTTCTTC. Translating it yields CASSPGLAGFNEQFF.

The rearrangement links TRBV6-5 to TRBJ2-7; tentative D call: TRBD2 (5 bases). The CDR3 spans 14 residues. The germline V gene encodes CDR1 MNHEY and CDR2 SVGAGI. Trimming left V 5 bases short and J 0 bases short, with 11 bases between. The CDR3 reads CASSPRASSYEQYF. CDR3 DNA: TGTGCCAGCAGTCCGAGGGCGAGCTCCTACGAGCAGTACTTC.

The V and J genes are TRBV5-4 and TRBJ2-3; 8 bases fit TRBD1. The CDR3 has 15 residues. The germline V gene encodes CDR1 SGHNT and CDR2 YYREEE (reference sequence). V lost 9 bases to trimming and J lost 1 base; unmatched junction nucleotides: 10. The CDR3, as DNA: TGTGCCATACGTAGTGCGACAGGGGGCACAGATACGCAGTATTTT. Its protein product is CAIRSATGGTDTQYF.

The V and J genes are TRBV7-2 and TRBJ2-7; TRBD2 is a possible D gene (5 bases). The CDR3 extends over 13 amino acids. V lost 4 bases and J 3 bases, leaving 10 bases between the germline ends. Germline CDR1 is SGHTA and CDR2 is FQGNSA. The CDR3 coding sequence is TGTGCCAGCAGCTCGAATGCGGGCTACGAGCAGTACTTC. It codes for CASSSNAGYEQYF.

This chain joins TRBV4-1 and TRBJ2-3; weak D call: TRBD1 (7 bases). Germline CDR1 and CDR2: MGHRA and YSYEKL. The V and J ends lost 3 bases and 4 bases respectively, with 20 bases between them. The CDR3 is made up of 17 amino acids. The chain's CDR3 is CASSHSRGAGFADTQYF. The CDR3 DNA follows: TGCGCCAGCAGCCACAGCAGGGGGGCTGGTTTTGCAGATACGCAGTATTTT.

The CDR3 here is CASSLLHGGQAYGYTF. The CDR3 nucleotides read TGTGCCAGCAGTTTACTCCATGGGGGGCAGGCCTATGGCTACACCTTC. The rearrangement links TRBV27 to TRBJ1-2; possibly TRBD1 for D (6 bases). In germline, CDR1 is MNHEY, CDR2 SMNVEV (reference sequence). Between the trimmed V and J ends, which lost 2 bases and 4 bases, there was a span of 17 bases. This CDR3 comprises 16 residues.

The rearrangement joins TRBV19 to TRBJ1-1; D unresolved. V lost 5 bases and J lost 1, with 11 bases in between. CDR1 is LNHDA, CDR2 SQIVND, per germline (reference sequence). The CDR3 is 14 residues long. CDR3 region: CASSFDTENTEAFF. CDR3 nucleotide sequence: TGTGCCAGTAGTTTTGACACAGAGAACACTGAAGCTTTCTTT.

The chain recombines TRBV5-4 with TRBJ2-2; D possibly matches TRBD1 or TRBD2 (5 bases each). V dropped 7 bases and J dropped 6 bases, with 7 bases sitting between them. This CDR3 contains 11 residues. Germline V gene lookup returns CDR1 SGHNT and CDR2 YYREEE (reference sequence). For the CDR3, the DNA is TGTGCCAGCGGGGGTTCCGGGGAGCTGTTTTTT. It specifies CASGGSGELFF.